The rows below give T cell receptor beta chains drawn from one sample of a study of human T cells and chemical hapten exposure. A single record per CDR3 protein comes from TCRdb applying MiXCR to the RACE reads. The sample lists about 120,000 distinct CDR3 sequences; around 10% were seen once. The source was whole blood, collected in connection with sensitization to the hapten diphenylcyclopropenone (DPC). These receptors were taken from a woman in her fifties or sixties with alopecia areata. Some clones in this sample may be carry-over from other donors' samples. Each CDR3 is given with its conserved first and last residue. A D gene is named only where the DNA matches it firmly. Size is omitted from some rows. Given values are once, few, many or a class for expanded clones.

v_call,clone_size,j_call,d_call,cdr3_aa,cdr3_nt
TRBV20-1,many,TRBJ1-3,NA,CSARHAGLGNTIYF,TGCAGTGCTAGGCACGCAGGGCTCGGAAACACCATATATTTT
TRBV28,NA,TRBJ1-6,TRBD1,CASRSGQALSSPLHF,TGTGCCAGCAGGTCAGGACAGGCGCTGAGTTCACCCCTCCACTTT
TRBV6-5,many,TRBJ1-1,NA,CASGNQGYTEAFF,TGTGCCAGCGGTAATCAGGGGTACACTGAAGCTTTCTTT
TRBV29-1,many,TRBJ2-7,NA,CSVEGGGPLTRNEQYF,TGCAGCGTTGAAGGAGGAGGACCCCTAACCCGGAACGAGCAGTACTTC
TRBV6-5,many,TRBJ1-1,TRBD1,CASRYPGQGQDTEAFF,TGTGCCAGCAGGTACCCCGGACAGGGGCAGGACACTGAAGCTTTCTTT
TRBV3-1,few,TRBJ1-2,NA,CASRDSGVIYGYTF,TGTGCCAGCAGGGACTCAGGGGTTATCTATGGCTACACCTTC
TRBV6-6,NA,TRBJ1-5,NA,CASSYSLDGQPQHF,TGTGCCAGCAGTTATTCCCTTGACGGTCAGCCCCAGCATTTT
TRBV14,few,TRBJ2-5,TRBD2,CASSQALAGAETQYF,TGTGCCAGCAGCCAAGCCCTAGCGGGAGCCGAGACCCAGTACTTC
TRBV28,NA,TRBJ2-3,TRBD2,CASPPPGTRSTDTQYF,TGTGCCAGCCCCCCCCCCGGGACTAGAAGCACAGATACGCAGTATTTT
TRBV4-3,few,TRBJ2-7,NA,CASSQDNGYEQYF,TGCGCCAGCAGCCAAGACAACGGCTACGAGCAGTACTTC
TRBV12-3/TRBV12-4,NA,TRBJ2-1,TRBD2,CASSLAQELAGGRQFF,TGTGCCAGCAGTTTAGCCCAGGAACTAGCGGGGGGGCGTCAGTTCTTC
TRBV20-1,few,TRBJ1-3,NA,CSAYENSGNTIYF,TGCAGTGCTTACGAGAATTCTGGAAACACCATATATTTT
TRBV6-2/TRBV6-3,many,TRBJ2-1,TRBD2,CASSYWSTSGDNEQFF,TGTGCCAGCAGTTACTGGTCGACTAGCGGGGACAATGAGCAGTTCTTC
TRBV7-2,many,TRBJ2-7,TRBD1,CASSFIGTGDNEQYF,TGTGCCAGCAGCTTTATCGGGACAGGGGACAACGAGCAGTACTTC
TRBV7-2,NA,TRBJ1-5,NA,CASSTRGDRVSNQPQHF,TGTGCCAGCAGCACAAGGGGAGACAGAGTTAGCAATCAGCCCCAGCATTTT
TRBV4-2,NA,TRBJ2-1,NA,CASSQGLRDEQFF,TGTGCCAGCAGCCAAGGACTCCGTGATGAGCAGTTCTTC
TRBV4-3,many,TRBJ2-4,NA,CASSQDAWLSLAKNIQYF,TGCGCCAGCAGCCAAGACGCGTGGTTGAGCCTAGCCAAAAACATTCAGTACTTC
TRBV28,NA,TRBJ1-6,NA,CASLAGLGSPLHF,TGTGCCAGCTTAGCCGGGCTTGGTTCACCCCTCCACTTT
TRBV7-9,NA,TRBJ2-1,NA,CASSLGGDSTYNEQFF,TGTGCCAGCAGCTTAGGTGGGGACTCAACCTACAATGAGCAGTTCTTC
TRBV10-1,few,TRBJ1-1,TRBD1,CASSESAGGTVAFF,TGCGCCAGCAGTGAGTCTGCAGGGGGAACTGTTGCTTTCTTT
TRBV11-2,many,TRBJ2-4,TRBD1,CASTLLTPPRGQGADIQYF,TGTGCCAGCACTCTCCTGACCCCCCCCCGAGGACAGGGGGCTGACATTCAGTACTTC
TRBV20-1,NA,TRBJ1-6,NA,CSARDLRGQLNSPLHF,TGCAGTGCTAGAGATCTTAGAGGGCAGTTAAATTCACCCCTCCACTTT
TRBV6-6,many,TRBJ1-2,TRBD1,CASSYRGQNYGYTF,TGTGCCAGCAGTTACAGGGGACAGAACTATGGCTACACCTTC
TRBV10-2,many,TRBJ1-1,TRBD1,CASRPGQGNTEAFF,TGCGCCAGCAGGCCGGGACAGGGAAACACTGAAGCTTTCTTT
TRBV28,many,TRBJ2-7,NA,CASSDRSDEQYF,TGTGCCAGCAGCGACAGGTCTGACGAGCAGTACTTC
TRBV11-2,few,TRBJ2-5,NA,CASSLGFSLDQETQYF,TGTGCCAGCAGCTTAGGTTTCAGTCTGGACCAAGAGACCCAGTACTTC
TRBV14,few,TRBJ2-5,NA,CASSHGLEETQYF,TGTGCCAGCAGCCACGGTCTAGAAGAGACCCAGTACTTC
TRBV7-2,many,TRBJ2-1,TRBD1,CASSLNPGTGPRNEQFF,TGTGCCAGCAGCTTGAATCCCGGGACAGGGCCAAGAAATGAGCAGTTCTTC
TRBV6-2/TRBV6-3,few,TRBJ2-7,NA,CASRKDGSYEQYF,TGTGCCAGCAGGAAGGACGGTAGCTACGAGCAGTACTTC
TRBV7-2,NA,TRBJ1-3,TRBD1,CASSHGTGGNTIYF,TGTGCCAGCAGCCACGGGACAGGAGGAAACACCATATATTTT
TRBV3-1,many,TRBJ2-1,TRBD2,CASSQVGTSVGNEQFF,TGTGCCAGCAGCCAGGTCGGGACTAGTGTGGGCAATGAGCAGTTCTTC
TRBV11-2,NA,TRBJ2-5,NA,CASSLERHEETQYF,TGTGCCAGCAGCTTAGAGCGACACGAGGAGACCCAGTACTTC
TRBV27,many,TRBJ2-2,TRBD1,CASSWTGGLTGELFF,TGTGCCAGCAGCTGGACAGGGGGACTCACCGGGGAGCTGTTTTTT
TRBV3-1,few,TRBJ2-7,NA,CASSQARSSGYEQYF,TGTGCCAGCAGCCAAGCGAGGAGCTCCGGTTACGAGCAGTACTTC
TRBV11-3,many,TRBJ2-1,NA,CASSSKGPRGEQFF,TGTGCCAGCAGCTCTAAAGGCCCCCGGGGTGAGCAGTTCTTC
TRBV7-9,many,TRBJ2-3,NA,CASSPGAGLDTQYF,TGTGCCAGCAGCCCCGGGGCGGGGTTAGATACGCAGTATTTT
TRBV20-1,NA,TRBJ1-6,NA,CSARGLRRVGRNNSPLHF,TGCAGTGCTAGAGGGTTACGCCGGGTAGGCAGAAATAATTCACCCCTCCACTTT
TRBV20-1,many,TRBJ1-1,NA,CSARDQGFEAFF,TGCAGTGCTAGAGATCAGGGTTTTGAAGCTTTCTTT
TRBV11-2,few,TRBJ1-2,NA,CASSRQREDMYYGYTF,TGTGCCAGCAGTCGTCAGAGGGAGGACATGTACTATGGCTACACCTTC
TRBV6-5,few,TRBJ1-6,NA,CASSLTRPEVDSPLHF,TGTGCCAGCAGCCTCACCCGACCGGAGGTTGATTCACCCCTCCACTTT
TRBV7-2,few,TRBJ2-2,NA,CASSSYRVTNTGELFF,TGTGCCAGCAGCTCTTACAGGGTTACGAACACCGGGGAGCTGTTTTTT